The next 30 T cell receptor beta chains were all read from a single sample in a study of cytomegalovirus exposure and HLA in healthy donors. PCR employed 60 Vbeta and 13 Jbeta primers. TCRdb's table, derived via immunoSEQ multiplex PCR, lists solely in-frame clones and lacks some. The sample holds around 110,000 clones. Source material: PBMCs. The receptors stem from a middle-aged man in good health and CMV-seropositive.

This sequence joins TRBV6-5 and TRBJ1-1; D is ambiguous. Trimming left V 6 bases short and J 4 bases short, with 12 bases between. Germline-derived CDR1 and CDR2 are MNHEY and SVGAGI. The CDR3 length is 13 residues. CDR3 sequence reads: CASSGVPGTEAFF. CDR3 DNA sequence: TGTGCCAGCAGCGGAGTCCCCGGCACTGAAGCTTTCTTT.

This chain links TRBV5-6 with TRBJ1-1, with 7 bases identical to TRBD1. Germline V gene data show CDR1 as SGHDT and CDR2 as YYEEEE. V was clipped by 0 bases and J by 1 base; unmatched bases: 3. This CDR3 has 15 amino acids. The CDR3 is CASSLGTGWNTEAFF. The CDR3 DNA sequence: TGTGCCAGCAGCTTGGGGACAGGTTGGAACACTGAAGCTTTCTTT.

The chain is built from TRBV5-8 and TRBJ2-1; 12 nucleotides agree with TRBD2. CDR3 size: 20 residues. V dropped 4 bases and J dropped 6; count of bases not matched to a gene: 20. Per germline, CDR1 SGHTS and CDR2 YDEGEE. In DNA form, the CDR3 reads TGTGCCAGCAGCCCGGCGTTGCTAGCGGGAGGGCCTTGGGTTTTCAATGAGCAGTTCTTC. The encoded protein is CASSPALLAGGPWVFNEQFF.

The chain links TRBV7-9 to TRBJ2-7; 9 positions agree with TRBD2. CDR1 is SEHNR and CDR2 is FQNEAQ in the germline V gene (reference sequence). Trimming took 2 bases from V and 2 from J; bases not matched to a gene: 10. This CDR3 spans 17 amino acids. The chain's CDR3 is CASSLTPPGLAAYEQYF. In DNA, the CDR3 is TGTGCCAGCAGCTTAACTCCCCCGGGACTAGCAGCCTACGAGCAGTACTTC. Filled out from reference TRBV7-9 and TRBJ2-7, the complete variable domain reads DTGVSQNPRHKITKRGQNVTFRCDPISEHNRLYWYRQTLGQGPEFLTYFQNEAQLEKSRLLSDRFSAERPKGSFSTLEIQRTEQGDSAMYLCASSLTPPGLAAYEQYFGPGTRLTVT.

The chain uses TRBV10-3 and TRBJ1-2, with D tentatively TRBD1 (6 bases). The V and J ends lost 6 bases and 4 bases respectively, with 21 bases between them. This CDR3 has 16 amino acids. The germline V gene encodes CDR1 ENHRY and CDR2 SYGVKD. CDR3 protein: CAISAGGAGMTYGYTF. The DNA of the CDR3 is TGTGCCATCAGCGCGGGGGGGGCGGGAATGACCTATGGCTACACCTTC.

The rearrangement joins TRBV29-1 to TRBJ2-3; weak D call: TRBD1 (5 bases). The germline CDR1 and CDR2 sequences are SQVTM and ANQGSEA. This CDR3 is 12 amino acids long. Trimming removed 4 bases from V and 7 bases from J, with 12 bases in between. As DNA, the CDR3 is TGCAGCGTTGGAAATGCAGGGAATACGCAGTATTTT. The encoded protein is CSVGNAGNTQYF.

This chain joins TRBV11-2 and TRBJ2-4; TRBD2 matches 7 bases. Germline assignment: CDR1 SGHAT and CDR2 FQNNGV. The trim removed 5 bases at V and 9 bases at J, leaving 16 bases unmatched. This CDR3 has 16 residues. CDR3 coding DNA: TGTGCCAGCAGCCACGGGGGGACCACCCTGACTCGCATTCAGTACTTC. Translating it yields CASSHGGTTLTRIQYF.

Regarding this clone: One end of the junction fails to match germline, which may point to a read error. The sample has other DNA sequences that encode this CDR3 too. This chain uses TRBV14 with TRBJ2-3, with D possibly matching TRBD2 (6 bases). This CDR3 has 15 residues. The V gene's germline CDR1 is SGHDN and CDR2 FVKESK. The CDR3 reads CASSQGAGGTDTQYF. DNA for the CDR3: TGCGCCAGCAGCCAAGGAGCGGGTGGGACAGATACGCAGTATTTT.

V usage is TRBV7-2 and J usage is TRBJ1-3; the D gene is possibly TRBD1 (6 bases). CDR3 length: 14 amino acids. The V and J ends lost 5 bases and 4 bases respectively, with 12 bases between them. Germline V gives CDR1 SGHTA, CDR2 FQGNSA. Here the CDR3 reads CASSEQGSGNTIYF. CDR3 in DNA: TGTGCCAGCAGCGAACAGGGCTCAGGAAACACCATATATTTT.

V usage is TRBV7-3 and J usage is TRBJ2-1; 8 nucleotides align to TRBD1. Losses at the gene ends were 6 bases for V and 0 bases for J; bases not matched to a gene: 4. Per the germline V gene, CDR1 is SGHTA and CDR2 is FQGTGA. This CDR3 has 15 residues. The CDR3 bases are TGTGCCAGCAGACTTACAGGGGGCTCCTACAATGAGCAGTTCTTC. It translates to CASRLTGGSYNEQFF.

The V and J genes are TRBV14 and TRBJ2-1; 10 bases align to TRBD2. The V gene's germline CDR1 is SGHDN and CDR2 FVKESK. There are 19 residues in the CDR3. V was clipped by 2 bases and J by 2 bases; unmatched bases: 12. As DNA, the CDR3 is TGTGCCAGCAGCCAATCGCGGGGGTTCGGACTAGCGGCCTACAATGAGCAGTTCTTC. This sequence encodes CASSQSRGFGLAAYNEQFF. The full variable domain, completed using reference TRBV14 and TRBJ2-1, is EAGVTQFPSHSVIEKGQTVTLRCDPISGHDNLYWYRRVMGKEIKFLLHFVKESKQDESGMPNNRFLAERTGGTYSTLKVQPAELEDSGVYFCASSQSRGFGLAAYNEQFFGPGTRLTVL.

This chain joins TRBV7-6 and TRBJ2-6; D possibly corresponds to TRBD2 (6 bases). Looked up from germline, CDR1 is SGHVS and CDR2 is FNYEAQ. V was cut by 5 bases and J by 4 bases, with 18 bases left in between. The CDR3 is made up of 17 amino acids. The DNA for the CDR3 is TGTGCCAGCAGCACGAAGCCGGGACTCCCGGGGGCCAACGTCCTGACTTTC. Protein product: CASSTKPGLPGANVLTF.

The chain uses TRBV4-1 and TRBJ2-7; 8 nucleotides match TRBD2. The CDR3 totals 16 residues. Unmatched junction bases numbered 10, after V lost 1 base and J lost 5 bases. Germline CDR1 and CDR2: MGHRA and YSYEKL. CDR3 sequence reads: CASSQGGASGRNEQYF. The DNA for the CDR3 is TGCGCCAGCAGCCAAGGGGGAGCTAGCGGGCGCAACGAGCAGTACTTC.

This sequence joins TRBV7-2 and TRBJ2-1, with 14 positions matching TRBD2. This CDR3 has 14 amino acids. Per the germline V gene, CDR1 is SGHTA and CDR2 is FQGNSA. V shed 5 bases, J shed 13 bases, and the junction held 7 bases outside the gene matches. The CDR3 sequence: CASSLGTSGSLQFF. Written as DNA, the CDR3 is TGTGCCAGCAGCCTAGGGACTAGCGGGAGTCTCCAGTTCTTC.

The V and J genes are TRBV28 and TRBJ2-1, with 10 bases fitting TRBD2. Trimming removed 7 bases from V and 2 bases from J; junction bases left unmatched: 2. The CDR3 spans 14 residues. Germline V gene lookup returns CDR1 MDHEN and CDR2 SYDVKM. CDR3 residues: CASTGLAAYNEQFF. The CDR3 nucleotides read TGTGCCAGCACTGGACTAGCGGCCTACAATGAGCAGTTCTTC.

This rearrangement joins TRBV28 to TRBJ2-5; TRBD1 matches at 10 bases. The CDR3 loop spans 17 amino acids. Losses at the gene ends were 3 bases for V and 6 bases for J; bases not matched to a gene: 13. Germline V gene sequence: CDR1 MDHEN, CDR2 SYDVKM. Here the CDR3 DNA reads TGTGCCAGCAGTTTTGTCGTCGGGACAGGGGTTGCGCAGACCCAGTACTTC. Protein: CASSFVVGTGVAQTQYF.

The genes are TRBV29-1 and TRBJ2-3, with 14 positions matching TRBD2. V was clipped by 5 bases and J by 3 bases; unmatched bases: 7. Per germline, CDR1 SQVTM and CDR2 ANQGSEA. The CDR3 totals 16 residues. This CDR3 is CSVLGGLAGVTDTQYF. CDR3 DNA: TGCAGCGTTTTAGGGGGACTAGCGGGAGTGACAGATACGCAGTATTTT.

The rearrangement joins TRBV5-1 to TRBJ2-3; 13 bases map to TRBD2. V was pared by 5 bases and J by 12 bases, with 9 bases of the junction left unmatched. CDR1 SGHRS and CDR2 YFSETQ come from the germline V gene. The CDR3 runs to 14 residues. The CDR3 bases are TGCGCCAGCAGACCGGGACTAGCGGGACCGAGTCAGTATTTT. Its protein product is CASRPGLAGPSQYF. Combining the CDR3 with reference TRBV5-1 and TRBJ2-3 gives the whole variable domain KAGVTQTPRYLIKTRGQQVTLSCSPISGHRSVSWYQQTPGQGLQFLFEYFSETQRNKGNFPGRFSGRQFSNSRSEMNVSTLELGDSALYLCASRPGLAGPSQYFGPGTRLTVL.

The rearrangement links TRBV5-1 to TRBJ1-1, with 8 positions matching TRBD1. The CDR3 runs 15 residues. Germline lookup yields CDR1 SGHRS and CDR2 YFSETQ. After removal of 3 bases from V and 1 base from J, the junction contained 5 bases not matched to a gene. The CDR3: CASSYAGQANTEAFF. The CDR3 nucleotides are TGCGCCAGCAGCTACGCGGGACAGGCGAACACTGAAGCTTTCTTT.

V usage is TRBV11-1 and J usage is TRBJ2-5, with 10 bases aligning to TRBD1. The J call may be wrong; the DNA end is better matched by TRBJ2-7. The CDR3 runs 15 residues. Germline CDR1 reads SGHAT; CDR2 reads FQDESV (reference sequence). CDR3: CAQQMRDRGSYEQYF. Here the CDR3 DNA reads TGTGCGCAGCAGATGAGGGACAGGGGTTCCTACGAGCAGTACTTC.

The rearrangement joins TRBV5-1 to TRBJ2-6; 10 nucleotides agree with TRBD1. The CDR3 is made up of 18 amino acids. CDR1 is SGHRS, CDR2 YFSETQ, per germline. J was trimmed by 3 bases and V by 4 bases; bases with no gene match: 10. CDR3 region: CASSLGQGRRYGANVLTF. CDR3 nucleotides: TGCGCCAGCAGCCTGGGACAGGGGAGGCGATATGGGGCCAACGTCCTGACTTTC.

The chain combines TRBV6-5 with TRBJ1-2; D is unresolved. This CDR3 contains 15 residues. Germline CDR1 is MNHEY and CDR2 is SVGAGI. V dropped 8 bases and J dropped 2 bases, with 18 bases sitting between them. CDR3 in amino acids: CASGLPQESNYGYTF. CDR3 in DNA: TGTGCCAGCGGCCTTCCCCAGGAATCCAACTATGGCTACACCTTC.

The chain has TRBV11-2 and TRBJ2-1; D gene uncertain. The germline V gene encodes CDR1 SGHAT and CDR2 FQNNGV. This CDR3 has 16 amino acids. Between the trimmed V and J ends, which lost 4 bases and 1 base, there was a span of 14 bases. The CDR3, as DNA: TGTGCCAGCAGCTCGACTGCCTCGCGTTCCTACAATGAGCAGTTCTTC. Translated: CASSSTASRSYNEQFF.

Points on this clone: One junction end does not reproduce the germline sequence, and a read error may be involved. The chain links TRBV10-1 to TRBJ2-7, with D hard to call. The CDR3 runs to 13 residues. Looked up from germline, CDR1 is WNHNN and CDR2 is SYGVQD (reference sequence). The chain's CDR3 is CASSESSSYGQYF. The CDR3 DNA reads as TGCGCCAGCAGTGAGTCAAGCTCCTACGGGCAGTACTTC.

The rearrangement uses TRBV2 and TRBJ2-3; a weak D match, TRBD1 (5 bases). The CDR3 is made up of 12 amino acids. The V gene lost 6 bases and the J gene lost 5 bases, with 9 bases spanning the gap. In germline, CDR1 is SNHLY, CDR2 FYNNEI. The chain's CDR3 is CASRIDRDTQYF. The CDR3 DNA is TGTGCCAGCAGGATAGACAGAGATACGCAGTATTTT.

The chain couples TRBV25-1 to TRBJ2-1, with D perhaps matching TRBD2 (6 bases). There are 16 residues in the CDR3. Germline CDR1 is MGHDK and CDR2 is SYGVNS. V lost 2 bases to trimming and J lost 4 bases, with 15 bases between them. CDR3 DNA sequence: TGTGCCAGCAGTGAACCCCAGGGACTGATTTACAATGAGCAGTTCTTC. Protein: CASSEPQGLIYNEQFF.

The chain recombines TRBV11-2 with TRBJ2-7; 8 bases align to TRBD1. V trimming: 5 bases; J trimming: 0 bases; junction bases outside the gene matches: 6. The CDR3 is 15 amino acids. Germline loops: CDR1 SGHAT, CDR2 FQNNGV. CDR3 residues: CASSPRDRSSYEQYF. The CDR3 DNA reads as TGTGCCAGCAGCCCAAGGGACAGGAGCTCCTACGAGCAGTACTTC.

The chain joins TRBV11-3 to TRBJ2-1, with TRBD2 identical over 10 bases. V trimming: 3 bases; J trimming: 6 bases; junction bases outside the gene matches: 11. CDR1 is SGHNT, CDR2 YENEEA, per germline. This CDR3 region has 17 residues. The CDR3 loop is CASSLTRTSGPLNEQFF. The CDR3 nucleotides read TGTGCCAGCAGCTTGACCCGGACTAGCGGCCCCCTCAATGAGCAGTTCTTC.

This chain connects TRBV29-1 to TRBJ1-1, with D possibly TRBD1 on 5 matching bases. Germline-derived CDR1 and CDR2 are SQVTM and ANQGSEA. Deletions cut 8 bases from V and 7 bases from J, with 17 bases between. The CDR3 totals 12 residues. The CDR3 DNA reads as TGCAGCTTTATGGGGGGTAATGATGAAGCTTTCTTT. This codes for CSFMGGNDEAFF. Filled out from reference TRBV29-1 and TRBJ1-1, the complete variable domain reads SAVISQKPSRDICQRGTSLTIQCQVDSQVTMMFWYRQQPGQSLTLIATANQGSEATYESGFVIDKFPISRPNLTFSTLTVSNMSPEDSSIYLCSFMGGNDEAFFGQGTRLTVV.

V gene TRBV11-2 combines with J gene TRBJ1-1; D is unresolved. The V gene lost 2 bases and the J gene lost 4 bases, with 17 bases spanning the gap. This CDR3 has 16 amino acids. CDR1 and CDR2 from the germline V gene are SGHAT and FQNNGV. CDR3 coding DNA: TGTGCCAGCAGCTTAAAGGCGGAGGGTTCTTTCACTGAAGCTTTCTTT. As protein: CASSLKAEGSFTEAFF. The whole variable domain, filled in from reference TRBV11-2 and TRBJ1-1, reads EAGVAQSPRYKIIEKRQSVAFWCNPISGHATLYWYQQILGQGPKLLIQFQNNGVVDDSQLPKDRFSAERLKGVDSTLKIQPAKLEDSAVYLCASSLKAEGSFTEAFFGQGTRLTVV.